The 15 T cell receptor beta chains below were found in one sample sequenced in a study of shared clonotypes between healthy human individuals. Clones were sequenced by immunoSEQ multiplex PCR, and TCRdb holds only the in-frame ones, with some missing. The sample records 730,000 or so clones, about 78% being singletons. The sample taken for sequencing was memory CD4+ T cells sorted from blood. Subset given: CD45RA-negative fraction. These receptor sequences come from a woman between 25 and 40 years old in good health.

The chain employs TRBV9 and TRBJ1-2, with D maybe TRBD1 (5 bases). This CDR3 spans 15 amino acids. Germline V gene data show CDR1 as SGDLS and CDR2 as YYNGEE. The germline V and J ends were trimmed by 3 bases and 1 base, with 13 bases remaining between them. CDR3 in amino acids: CASSAETDFNYGYTF. CDR3 bases: TGTGCCAGCAGCGCCGAGACAGACTTTAACTATGGCTACACCTTC.

The chain is built from TRBV4-1 and TRBJ1-4, with a weak D call TRBD1 (6 bases). Trimming took off 3 bases at V and 4 bases at J, with 9 bases between the two ends. The germline V gene has CDR1 MGHRA and CDR2 YSYEKL. The CDR3 runs 14 residues. The CDR3 is CASSHSGDNEKLFF. CDR3 DNA: TGCGCCAGCAGCCATTCAGGGGATAATGAAAAACTGTTTTTT.

V is TRBV27 and J is TRBJ2-5; TRBD1 agrees at 9 bases. The CDR3 length is 15 residues. V was clipped by 5 bases and J by 5 bases; unmatched bases: 9. Germline V lookup: CDR1 MNHEY, CDR2 SMNVEV (reference sequence). CDR3 protein: CASSPRTGGRETQYF. In DNA form, the CDR3 reads TGTGCCAGCAGTCCACGAACAGGGGGCAGGGAGACCCAGTACTTC.

This clone has more than one count but fewer than ten. The chain employs TRBV28 and TRBJ2-2; TRBD2 matches at 14 bases. Germline V CDR1 and CDR2: MDHEN, SYDVKM. CDR3 length: 18 amino acids. The ends lost 6 bases at V and 3 bases at J; junction bases unmatched: 9. CDR3 sequence reads: CASRPGTSGSRHTGELFF. In nucleotides, the CDR3 is TGTGCCAGCAGACCAGGGACTAGCGGGAGTAGGCACACCGGGGAGCTGTTTTTT.

This CDR3 reads CASSSDQGRGDTQYF. Written as DNA, the CDR3 is TGTGCCAGCAGCTCCGACCAGGGGCGCGGAGATACGCAGTATTTT. V and J are TRBV7-9 and TRBJ2-3; possibly TRBD1 for D (6 bases). Trimming took 4 bases from V and 5 from J, leaving 16 bases between them. In germline, CDR1 is SEHNR, CDR2 FQNEAQ (reference sequence). The CDR3 contains 15 residues. The whole variable domain, remainder taken from reference TRBV7-9 and TRBJ2-3, is DTGVSQNPRHKITKRGQNVTFRCDPISEHNRLYWYRQTLGQGPEFLTYFQNEAQLEKSRLLSDRFSAERPKGSFSTLEIQRTEQGDSAMYLCASSSDQGRGDTQYFGPGTRLTVL.

The chain carries TRBV13 and TRBJ2-7; possibly TRBD1 or TRBD2 for D (5 bases each). The germline gives CDR1 PRHDT, CDR2 FYEKMQ (reference sequence). Trimming pared 5 bases from V and 1 base from J, leaving 12 bases between. The length of the CDR3 is 14 residues. CDR3 loop: CASSQGPQSYEQYF. DNA for the CDR3: TGTGCCAGCAGCCAGGGACCCCAGTCCTACGAGCAGTACTTC.

This clone was observed once. This chain connects TRBV9 to TRBJ2-7; D not certain. The CDR3 spans 15 residues. Germline CDR1 SGDLS, CDR2 YYNGEE. Trimming removed 4 bases at V and 9 bases at J, with 23 bases between. The CDR3 bases are TGTGCCAGCAGCCTAGACGTAGGTTTCTGGGTATCGCAGTACTTC. It translates to CASSLDVGFWVSQYF.

The sample holds a few counts of this clone. The chain carries TRBV18 and TRBJ1-2, with 10 bases fitting TRBD1. Germline V gene sequence: CDR1 KGHSH, CDR2 LQKENI. This CDR3 comprises 15 residues. V shed 0 bases and J 8 bases; nucleotides not matched to a gene: 6. CDR3: CASSPPSTGGRGYTF. The CDR3 nucleotides are TGTGCCAGCTCACCACCGTCGACAGGGGGCAGGGGCTACACCTTC.

The gene calls are TRBV11-3 and TRBJ2-7; D gene uncertain. The ends were cut back, 5 bases at V and 1 base at J, with 15 bases in the middle. Germline V CDR1 and CDR2: SGHNT, YENEEA. The CDR3 has 15 amino acids. CDR3 coding DNA: TGTGCCAGCAGCATTCCTGGGTCGCAATCCTACGAGCAGTACTTC. As protein: CASSIPGSQSYEQYF.

V usage is TRBV18 and J usage is TRBJ2-7, with 12 nucleotides matching TRBD2. Germline V gene data show CDR1 as KGHSH and CDR2 as LQKENI. The CDR3 contains 17 residues. Unmatched junction bases numbered 10, after V lost 2 bases and J lost 5 bases. The CDR3 spells CASSPYRATSGSDEQYF. For the CDR3, the DNA is TGTGCCAGCTCACCATACAGGGCGACTAGCGGGAGTGACGAGCAGTACTTC.

The rearrangement links TRBV18 to TRBJ2-2; D unclear. Per the germline V gene, CDR1 is KGHSH and CDR2 is LQKENI. The CDR3 covers 14 residues. V was clipped by 2 bases and J by 5 bases, with 9 bases between them. The CDR3 region is CASSPLSETGELFF. CDR3 bases: TGTGCCAGCTCACCATTATCCGAAACCGGGGAGCTGTTTTTT.

The V call is TRBV5-1, the J call TRBJ2-7; TRBD2 might be the D (6 bases). Looked up from germline, CDR1 is SGHRS and CDR2 is YFSETQ. Trimming cost V 3 bases and J 2 bases, with 12 bases left between them. The CDR3 contains 14 residues. CDR3 sequence reads: CASSSGSPAYEQYF. Here the CDR3 DNA reads TGCGCCAGCAGCTCCGGGAGTCCCGCCTACGAGCAGTACTTC. Full variable domain (rest looked up from reference TRBV5-1 and TRBJ2-7): KAGVTQTPRYLIKTRGQQVTLSCSPISGHRSVSWYQQTPGQGLQFLFEYFSETQRNKGNFPGRFSGRQFSNSRSEMNVSTLELGDSALYLCASSSGSPAYEQYFGPGTRLTVT.

The chain employs TRBV7-2 and TRBJ2-7; 10 bases are shared with TRBD2. CDR3 length: 14 residues. The V gene end was trimmed by 6 bases and the J gene end by 5 bases; junction bases not matched to a gene: 7. Per the germline V gene, CDR1 is SGHTA and CDR2 is FQGNSA. CDR3 protein: CASSQGAGGHEQYF. The CDR3 DNA is TGTGCCAGCAGTCAGGGAGCGGGAGGGCACGAGCAGTACTTC.

The chain employs TRBV29-1 and TRBJ2-2; 10 bases are shared with TRBD1. The CDR3 contains 14 residues. J was trimmed by 4 bases and V by 6 bases; bases with no gene match: 5. CDR1 and CDR2 from the germline V gene are SQVTM and ANQGSEA. CDR3 bases: TGCAGCGTCAGGGGGGACAGGGGCACCGGGGAGCTGTTTTTT. Translation gives CSVRGDRGTGELFF.

The rearrangement uses TRBV2 and TRBJ2-2; 13 bases are shared with TRBD2. There are 20 residues in the CDR3. Trimming cost V 4 bases and J 6 bases; bases outside gene matches: 17. CDR1 is SNHLY and CDR2 is FYNNEI in the germline V gene. The chain's CDR3 is CASSASGTSGMDVISGELFF. The DNA for the CDR3 is TGTGCCAGCAGTGCATCCGGGACTAGCGGGATGGATGTTATCTCCGGGGAGCTGTTTTTT.